A single sample is the source of the 8 T cell receptor beta chains below, sequenced in a study of control samples from healthy donors and cancer patients. Clones were sequenced by immunoSEQ multiplex PCR, and TCRdb holds only the in-frame ones, with some missing. The data contain about 20,000 clones, about 82% of them singletons. The material sequenced was PBMCs. These receptors all come from a woman between 65 and 79 years old with colorectal cancer.

The chain combines TRBV9 with TRBJ2-7, with unresolved D. The V and J ends lost 4 bases and 7 bases respectively, with 15 bases between them. CDR1 is SGDLS and CDR2 is YYNGEE in the germline V gene. The CDR3 is 13 amino acids. In DNA, the CDR3 is TGTGCCAGCAGCCCGACTTCGGGTAGGGAGCAGTACTTC. This codes for CASSPTSGREQYF.

The chain carries TRBV19 and TRBJ2-1; 11 nucleotides line up with TRBD2. Germline assignment: CDR1 LNHDA and CDR2 SQIVND (reference sequence). Germline trimming cut 10 bases from V and 8 bases from J; bases unmatched to any gene: 10. The CDR3 covers 14 residues. The CDR3 is CATRLAGRWDEQFF. DNA of the CDR3: TGTGCCACCCGACTAGCGGGGCGCTGGGATGAGCAGTTCTTC. The full variable domain, completed using reference TRBV19 and TRBJ2-1, is DGGITQSPKYLFRKEGQNVTLSCEQNLNHDAMYWYRQDPGQGLRLIYYSQIVNDFQKGDIAEGYSVSREKKESFPLTVTSAQKNPTAFYLCATRLAGRWDEQFFGPGTRLTVL.

This chain uses TRBV11-3 with TRBJ2-3, with TRBD2 matching 9 bases. Germline trimming cut 2 bases from V and 3 bases from J; bases unmatched to any gene: 6. In germline, CDR1 is SGHNT, CDR2 YENEEA. This CDR3 is 16 amino acids long. DNA of the CDR3: TGTGCCAGCAGCTTACTAGCGGGACAAGGTACAGATACGCAGTATTTT. It yields the protein CASSLLAGQGTDTQYF.

J is TRBJ1-1 and V is TRBV12-3 or TRBV12-4, with D possibly being TRBD1 (5 bases). V lost 6 bases and J 10 bases, leaving 15 bases between the germline ends. CDR3 size: 12 residues. The CDR3 DNA reads TGTGCCAGCAGCCCAGGGCCGGCATCAGCTTTCTTT. Translating gives CASSPGPASAFF.

This chain uses TRBV4-3 with TRBJ2-7; no clear D. Germline loops: CDR1 LGHNA, CDR2 YSLEER. Trimming removed 0 bases from V and 2 bases from J, with 14 bases in between. The CDR3 consists of 16 residues. The CDR3, as DNA: TGCGCCAGCAGCCAAGATTTGGAGATCCCGACCTACGAGCAGTACTTC. This encodes CASSQDLEIPTYEQYF.

The chain links TRBV27 to TRBJ1-5; D unclear. CDR3 length: 16 amino acids. Germline CDR1 MNHEY, CDR2 SMNVEV (reference sequence). V was cut by 5 bases and J by 2 bases, with 16 bases left in between. CDR3 sequence (DNA): TGTGCCAGCAGTAATAGGGCAGCCTGGGGCAATCAGCCCCAGCATTTT. Amino acid sequence: CASSNRAAWGNQPQHF.

The chain is built from TRBV21-1 and TRBJ1-6; TRBD1 reflects the table's D call only, with no check against the DNA. TRBV21-1 is a pseudogene locus. The CDR3 has 14 residues. The CDR3 DNA is TGTGCCAGCAGCCGGGACAGGGATAATTCACCCCTCCACTTT. Protein: CASSRDRDNSPLHF.

The sample holds one count of this clone. The chain's CDR3 is CASSVEGTSSYEQYF. For the CDR3, the DNA is TGTGCCAGCAGCGTAGAGGGGACTTCATCCTACGAGCAGTACTTC. The J gene is TRBJ2-7, the V gene TRBV9, with D maybe TRBD2 (6 bases). Trimming shortened V by 0 bases and J by 1 base, and 11 bases separated the two germline ends. The CDR3 totals 15 residues. The V gene's germline CDR1 is SGDLS and CDR2 YYNGEE.